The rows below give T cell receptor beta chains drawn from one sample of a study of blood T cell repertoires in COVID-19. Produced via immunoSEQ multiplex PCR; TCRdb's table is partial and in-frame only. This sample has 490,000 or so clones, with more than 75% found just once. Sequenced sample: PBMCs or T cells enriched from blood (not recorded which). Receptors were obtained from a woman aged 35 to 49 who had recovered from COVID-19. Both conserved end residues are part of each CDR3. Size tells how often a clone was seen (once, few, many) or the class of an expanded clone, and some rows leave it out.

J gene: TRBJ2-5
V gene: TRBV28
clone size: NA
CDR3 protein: CASTGRGETQYF

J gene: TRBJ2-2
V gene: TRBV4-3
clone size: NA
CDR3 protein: CASSPPLTSEGTGELFF

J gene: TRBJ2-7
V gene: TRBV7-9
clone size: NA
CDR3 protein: CASSWWVGTSRPYEQYF

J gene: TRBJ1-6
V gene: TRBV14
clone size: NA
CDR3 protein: CASSATGGSSPLHF

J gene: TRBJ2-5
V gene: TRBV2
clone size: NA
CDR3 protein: CASSDVPGQGAYETQYF

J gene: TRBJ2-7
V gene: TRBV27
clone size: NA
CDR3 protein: CASSYSVGTGLLEQYF

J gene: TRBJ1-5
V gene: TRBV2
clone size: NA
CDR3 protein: CASRNDYSNQPQHF

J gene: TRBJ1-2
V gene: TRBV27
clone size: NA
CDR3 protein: CASRDSLNYGYTF

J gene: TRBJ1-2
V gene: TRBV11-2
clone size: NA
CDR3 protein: CASSPWGSEGGYTF

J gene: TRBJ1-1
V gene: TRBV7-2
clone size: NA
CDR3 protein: CASSQTAGGGTEAFF

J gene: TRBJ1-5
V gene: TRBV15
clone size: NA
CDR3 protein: CATSRDRVQGVSNQPQHF

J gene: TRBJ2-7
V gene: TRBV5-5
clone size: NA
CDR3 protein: CASRLGLGSYEQYF

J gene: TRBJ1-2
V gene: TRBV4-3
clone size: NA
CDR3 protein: CASSQDTGGYGYTF

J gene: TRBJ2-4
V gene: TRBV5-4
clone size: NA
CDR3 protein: CASSSGQGAAKNIQYF

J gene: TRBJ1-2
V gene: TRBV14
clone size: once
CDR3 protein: CASSMDRGGGYTF

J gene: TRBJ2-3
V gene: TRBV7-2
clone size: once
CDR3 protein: CASSSRSGNADTQYF

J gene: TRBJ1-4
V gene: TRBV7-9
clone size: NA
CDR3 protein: CASSLASTNEKLFF

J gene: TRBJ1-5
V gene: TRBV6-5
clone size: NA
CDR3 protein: CASSYSGTGNQPQHF

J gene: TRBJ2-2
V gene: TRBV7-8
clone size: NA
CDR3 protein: CASSLRGLNTGELFF

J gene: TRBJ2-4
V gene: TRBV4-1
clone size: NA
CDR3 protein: CASSQDNFGAKNIQYF

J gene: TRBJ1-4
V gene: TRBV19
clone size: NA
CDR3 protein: CASSIAQHATNEKLFF

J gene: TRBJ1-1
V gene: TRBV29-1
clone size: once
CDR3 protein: CSVGGQGFVFF

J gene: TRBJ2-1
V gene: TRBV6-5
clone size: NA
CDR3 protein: CASSYFPSADNNEQFF

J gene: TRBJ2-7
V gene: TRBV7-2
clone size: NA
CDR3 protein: CASRPTGLARYEQYF

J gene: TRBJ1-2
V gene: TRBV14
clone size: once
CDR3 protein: CASSQERTGGDGYTF

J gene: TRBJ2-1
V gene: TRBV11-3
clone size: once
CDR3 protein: CASSLGGLYLRNEQFF

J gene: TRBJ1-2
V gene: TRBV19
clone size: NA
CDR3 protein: CASSIAAGGGGYTF

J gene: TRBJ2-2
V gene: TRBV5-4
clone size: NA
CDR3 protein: CASSQTGEGPGELFF

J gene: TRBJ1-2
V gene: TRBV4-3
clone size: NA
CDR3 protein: CASSQDVRDYGYTF

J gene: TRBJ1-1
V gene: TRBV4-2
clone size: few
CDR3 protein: CASRSLNTEAFF

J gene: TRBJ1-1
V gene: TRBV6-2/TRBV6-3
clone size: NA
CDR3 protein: CASSYSPRGPQGAFF